This T cell receptor (beta chain) was observed in a study of tumor-infiltrating lymphocytes in localized non-small cell lung cancer. Germline lookup yields CDR1 SQVTM and CDR2 ANQGSEA. The CDR3 is 11 residues long. With 4 bases clipped from V and 4 bases from J, the junction kept 1 base outside the gene matches. Assay used: immunoSEQ multiplex PCR; TCRdb lists only in-frame clones, some missing. Of some 8,000 clones listed, 65% to 80% are singletons. The source of this sequence is a human donor with non-small cell lung cancer. The chain has TRBV29-1 and TRBJ2-7, with TRBD1 matching over 7 bases. Sample: lung tumor tissue. Written as DNA, the CDR3 is TGCAGCGTTGGGACAGGTTACGAGCAGTACTTC. Protein sequence: CSVGTGYEQYF.